One sample yielded the 8 T cell receptor beta chains listed below, sequenced in a study of cytomegalovirus exposure and HLA in healthy donors. Primers included in the PCR were 60 Vbeta and 13 Jbeta primers. Data came from immunoSEQ multiplex PCR; TCRdb stores just in-frame clones and leaves some out. Here the sample table reports 200,000 to 250,000 clones. Sequences were obtained from PBMCs. The receptors shown here come from a girl aged 2 to 9 in good health and CMV-seropositive.

The chain has TRBV5-4 and TRBJ2-5, with 7 bases matching TRBD2. The germline V gene has CDR1 SGHNT and CDR2 YYREEE (reference sequence). The CDR3 length is 15 residues. V lost 6 bases and J lost 4; bases outside the gene matches: 12. The CDR3 loop reads CASNLRGAGLETQYF. CDR3 nucleotide sequence: TGTGCCAGCAACCTGAGGGGAGCGGGACTAGAGACCCAGTACTTC.

V is TRBV19 and J is TRBJ2-3; 9 positions match TRBD1. Germline V CDR1 and CDR2: LNHDA, SQIVND (reference sequence). V gave up 6 bases and J gave up 3 bases; unmatched junction bases: 7. There are 15 residues in the CDR3. The CDR3 region has the DNA TGTGCCAGTAGGGACAGGGGAGTAGGAACAGATACGCAGTATTTT. It translates to CASRDRGVGTDTQYF. Looking up the rest from reference TRBV19 and TRBJ2-3 gives the full variable domain: DGGITQSPKYLFRKEGQNVTLSCEQNLNHDAMYWYRQDPGQGLRLIYYSQIVNDFQKGDIAEGYSVSREKKESFPLTVTSAQKNPTAFYLCASRDRGVGTDTQYFGPGTRLTVL.

J is TRBJ2-7 and V is TRBV4-2; D is perhaps TRBD2 (5 bases). The CDR3 is 16 amino acids. Trimming shortened V by 0 bases and J by 0 bases, and 12 bases separated the two germline ends. CDR1 and CDR2 (germline): LGHNA, YNFKEQ. The CDR3 spells CASSQDLVDFSYEQYF. CDR3 nucleotides: TGTGCCAGCAGCCAAGATTTAGTGGACTTCTCCTACGAGCAGTACTTC.

This chain's CDR3 is CASSLESSETQYF. In DNA, the CDR3 is TGCGCCAGCAGCTTGGAGAGTTCAGAGACCCAGTACTTC. The chain is built from TRBV5-1 and TRBJ2-5; D remains unclear. The CDR3 contains 13 residues. The V end lost 0 bases, the J end lost 4 bases, and 7 bases lay between the germline ends. Germline V gene sequence: CDR1 SGHRS, CDR2 YFSETQ.

The CDR3 loop is CASSPASGREGHNEQFF. In nucleotides, the CDR3 is TGTGCCAGCAGCCCCGCTAGCGGGAGGGAGGGACACAATGAGCAGTTCTTC. The chain recombines TRBV7-9 with TRBJ2-1, with 12 nucleotides matching TRBD2. Germline loops: CDR1 SEHNR, CDR2 FQNEAQ (reference sequence). This CDR3 has 17 residues. V lost 5 bases and J lost 5; bases outside the gene matches: 10.

V gene TRBV7-3 combines with J gene TRBJ2-1; maybe TRBD2 (5 bases). The V gene's germline CDR1 is SGHTA and CDR2 FQGTGA. The CDR3 has 16 amino acids. V dropped 1 base and J dropped 0 bases, with 10 bases sitting between them. CDR3 amino acids: CASSLNSGDSYNEQFF. CDR3 coding DNA: TGTGCCAGCAGCTTAAACAGCGGAGACTCCTACAATGAGCAGTTCTTC.

This rearrangement joins TRBV5-1 to TRBJ1-2; D perhaps matches TRBD1 (5 bases). There are 13 residues in the CDR3. The V gene lost 0 bases and the J gene lost 8 bases, with 11 bases spanning the gap. Germline values: CDR1 SGHRS, CDR2 YFSETQ. Written as DNA, the CDR3 is TGCGCCAGCAGCTTGGCGGGGAGGGGCGGCTACACCTTC. Translating it yields CASSLAGRGGYTF.

This chain links TRBV27 with TRBJ2-2; the match to TRBD2 covers 11 bases. This CDR3 is built from 17 residues. Germline values: CDR1 MNHEY, CDR2 SMNVEV (reference sequence). V lost 8 bases to trimming and J lost 7 bases; unmatched junction nucleotides: 15. CDR3 bases: TGTGCCAGCTCCGATCCCCCACTAGCGGGAGACATCGGGGAGCTGTTTTTT. Translating it yields CASSDPPLAGDIGELFF.